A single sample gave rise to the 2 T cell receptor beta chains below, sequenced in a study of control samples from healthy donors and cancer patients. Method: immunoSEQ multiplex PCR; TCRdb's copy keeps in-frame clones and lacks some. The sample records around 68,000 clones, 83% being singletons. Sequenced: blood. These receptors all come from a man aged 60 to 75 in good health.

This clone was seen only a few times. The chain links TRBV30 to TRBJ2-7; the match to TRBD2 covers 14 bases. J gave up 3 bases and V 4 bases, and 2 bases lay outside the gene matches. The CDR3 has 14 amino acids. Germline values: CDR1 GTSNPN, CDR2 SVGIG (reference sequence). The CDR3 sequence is CAWKGTSGSYEQYF. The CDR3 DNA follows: TGTGCCTGGAAGGGGACTAGCGGGAGCTACGAGCAGTACTTC.

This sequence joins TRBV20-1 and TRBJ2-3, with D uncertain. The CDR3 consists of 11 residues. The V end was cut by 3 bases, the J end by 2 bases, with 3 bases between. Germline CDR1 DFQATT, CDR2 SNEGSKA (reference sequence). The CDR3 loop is CSASVTDTQYF. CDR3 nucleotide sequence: TGCAGTGCTAGTGTCACAGATACGCAGTATTTT.